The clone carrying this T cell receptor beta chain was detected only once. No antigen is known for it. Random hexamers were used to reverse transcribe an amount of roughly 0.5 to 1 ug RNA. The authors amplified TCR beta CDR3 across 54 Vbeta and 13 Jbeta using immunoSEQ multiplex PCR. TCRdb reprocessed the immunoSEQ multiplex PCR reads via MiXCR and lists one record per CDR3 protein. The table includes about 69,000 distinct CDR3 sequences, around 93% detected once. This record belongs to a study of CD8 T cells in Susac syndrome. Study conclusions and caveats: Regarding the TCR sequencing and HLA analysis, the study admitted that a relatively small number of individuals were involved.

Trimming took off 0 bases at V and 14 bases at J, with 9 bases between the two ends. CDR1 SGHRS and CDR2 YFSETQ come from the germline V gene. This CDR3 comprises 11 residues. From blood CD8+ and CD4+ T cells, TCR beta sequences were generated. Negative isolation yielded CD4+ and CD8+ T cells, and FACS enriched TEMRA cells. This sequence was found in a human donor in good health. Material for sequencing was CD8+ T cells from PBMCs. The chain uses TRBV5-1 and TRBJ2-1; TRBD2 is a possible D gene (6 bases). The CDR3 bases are TGCGCCAGCAGCTTGGGCGGGGTGAAGTTCTTC. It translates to CASSLGGVKFF.